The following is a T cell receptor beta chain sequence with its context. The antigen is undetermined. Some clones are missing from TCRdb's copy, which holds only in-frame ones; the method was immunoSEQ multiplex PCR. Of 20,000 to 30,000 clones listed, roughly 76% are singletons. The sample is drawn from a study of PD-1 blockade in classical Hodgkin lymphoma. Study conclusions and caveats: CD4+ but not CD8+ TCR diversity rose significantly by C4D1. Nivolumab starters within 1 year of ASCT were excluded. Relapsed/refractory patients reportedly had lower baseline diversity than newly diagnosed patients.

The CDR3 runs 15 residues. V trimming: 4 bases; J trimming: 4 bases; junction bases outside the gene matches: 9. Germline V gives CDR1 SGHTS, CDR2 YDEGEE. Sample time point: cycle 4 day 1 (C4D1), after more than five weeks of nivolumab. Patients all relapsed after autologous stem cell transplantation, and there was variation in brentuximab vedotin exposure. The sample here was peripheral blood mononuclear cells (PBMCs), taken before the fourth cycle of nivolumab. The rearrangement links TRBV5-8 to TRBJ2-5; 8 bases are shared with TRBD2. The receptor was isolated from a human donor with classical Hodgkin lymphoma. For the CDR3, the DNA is TGTGCCAGCAGCACGCAGGGACGGGAGGGAGAGACCCAGTACTTC. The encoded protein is CASSTQGREGETQYF. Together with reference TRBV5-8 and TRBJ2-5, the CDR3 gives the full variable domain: EAGVTQSPTHLIKTRGQQATLRCSPISGHTSVYWYQQALGLGLQFLLWYDEGEERNRGNFPPRFSGRQFPNYSSELNVNALELEDSALYLCASSTQGREGETQYFGPGTRLLVL.